Listed below are T cell receptor beta chains from one sample, sequenced in a study of blood T cell repertoires in COVID-19. Using immunoSEQ multiplex PCR, the repertoire was profiled, and TCRdb retains in-frame clones only, with some absent. The sample includes approximately 440,000 clones, about 90% of them seen just once. Sequencing was performed on PBMCs or T cells enriched from blood (not recorded which). The receptors were gathered from a man between 18 and 35 years old who had recovered from COVID-19. CDR3s include the opening cysteine and the closing phenylalanine or tryptophan. Fields, in order: J gene, V gene, clone size, D gene, CDR3 protein, CDR3 DNA. The D gene is left open where the match is weak. Clone size, where shown, is once, few, many, or a class for clones that have expanded.

>TRBJ1-1|TRBV18|.|.
CASSQDSIGTEAFF
TGTGCCAGCTCCCAGGACTCAATCGGGACTGAAGCTTTCTTT
>TRBJ2-1|TRBV27|.|TRBD2
CASSRPPSGVYNEQFF
TGTGCCAGCAGTCGCCCGCCTAGCGGAGTCTACAATGAGCAGTTCTTC
>TRBJ1-1|TRBV5-4|once|.
CASSLGGGAEYEAFF
TGTGCCAGCAGCTTGGGAGGGGGGGCCGAATATGAAGCTTTCTTT
>TRBJ1-3|TRBV23-1|.|.
CAKRHQEGNTIYF
TGCGCCAAACGTCACCAGGAGGGGAACACCATATATTTT
>TRBJ2-1|TRBV11-2|once|.
CASSPAGLGEQFF
TGTGCCAGCAGCCCGGCGGGGCTGGGTGAGCAGTTCTTC
>TRBJ2-3|TRBV4-1|.|.
CASSQDGSSDTQYF
TGCGCCAGCAGCCAAGATGGGAGCTCAGATACGCAGTATTTT
>TRBJ1-1|TRBV5-6|.|.
CASSLIYSGEGAFF
TGTGCCAGCAGCTTAATATATTCAGGGGAGGGAGCTTTCTTT
>TRBJ1-1|TRBV5-4|.|.
CASSLEGHENTEAFF
TGTGCCAGCAGCTTGGAGGGACATGAGAACACTGAAGCTTTCTTT
>TRBJ1-2|TRBV5-4|.|.
CASSTHGSRKNGYTF
TGTGCCAGCAGCACGCACGGGTCCCGAAAAAATGGCTACACCTTC
>TRBJ1-4|TRBV5-1|.|TRBD1
CASSLRQGNEKLFF
TGCGCCAGCAGCTTGCGACAGGGGAACGAAAAACTGTTTTTT
>TRBJ2-2|TRBV5-1|.|TRBD2
CASSSILPLAGVPDTGELFF
TGCGCCAGCAGCTCCATCTTGCCTCTAGCGGGAGTGCCGGACACCGGGGAGCTGTTTTTT
>TRBJ2-2|TRBV28|.|TRBD1
CASRFRTGANTGELFF
TGTGCCAGCAGATTCCGGACAGGGGCCAACACCGGGGAGCTGTTTTTT
>TRBJ2-5|TRBV19|.|TRBD2
CASSILAGQETQYF
TGTGCCAGTAGTATACTAGCGGGTCAAGAGACCCAGTACTTC
>TRBJ1-1|TRBV3-1/TRBV3-2|.|.
CASSQARLYGGNTEAFF
TGTGCCAGCAGCCAAGCGAGGTTGTATGGAGGAAACACTGAAGCTTTCTTT
>TRBJ1-1|TRBV7-9|.|.
CASSQGNTEAFF
TGTGCCAGCAGCCAGGGGAACACTGAAGCTTTCTTT
>TRBJ1-2|TRBV4-1|.|TRBD1
CASSHPTGEGYTF
TGCGCCAGCAGCCATCCGACAGGGGAAGGCTACACCTTC
>TRBJ1-2|TRBV12-3/TRBV12-4|.|.
CASSETGSWGYTF
TGTGCCAGCAGTGAAACCGGGTCCTGGGGCTACACCTTC
>TRBJ1-6|TRBV3-1/TRBV3-2|.|.
CASSQDGSHSPLHF
TGTGCCAGCAGCCAAGACGGTTCCCATTCACCCCTCCACTTT
>TRBJ1-1|TRBV18|.|.
CASVDSMNTEAFF
TGTGCCAGCGTGGACTCCATGAACACTGAAGCTTTCTTT
>TRBJ2-5|TRBV6-1|.|TRBD1
CASSPPAGGGETQYF
TGTGCCAGCAGTCCCCCGGCAGGGGGCGGAGAGACCCAGTACTTC
>TRBJ2-7|TRBV29-1|.|TRBD1
CSVDGTGGEQYF
TGCAGCGTTGATGGGACAGGGGGAGAGCAGTACTTC
>TRBJ2-7|TRBV7-8|.|TRBD2
CASSLTGTKSYEQYF
TGTGCCAGCAGCTTAACCGGGACTAAATCCTACGAGCAGTACTTC
>TRBJ1-2|TRBV7-8|.|.
CASSLISTTTGYGYTF
TGTGCCAGCAGCTTAATATCCACCACCACAGGCTATGGCTACACCTTC
>TRBJ1-2|TRBV10-3|.|TRBD1
CAISEGQGHGYTF
TGTGCCATCAGTGAGGGACAGGGCCATGGCTACACCTTC
>TRBJ1-6|TRBV2|.|.
CASSVEVAVSPLHF
TGTGCCAGCAGTGTCGAGGTGGCGGTTTCACCCCTCCACTTT
>TRBJ1-1|TRBV12-3/TRBV12-4|.|TRBD1
CASSLGQGARAFF
TGTGCCAGCAGTTTGGGCCAGGGGGCGCGAGCTTTCTTT
>TRBJ2-3|TRBV7-2|.|TRBD1
CASSRTGGDTDTQYF
TGTGCCAGCAGCCGGACAGGGGGCGACACAGATACGCAGTATTTT
>TRBJ1-4|TRBV7-6|.|.
CASSLSRPGFEKLFF
TGTGCCAGCAGCTTATCCCGGCCAGGATTTGAAAAACTGTTTTTT
>TRBJ2-3|TRBV9|.|.
CASSVGVLAYSTDTQYF
TGTGCCAGCAGCGTAGGTGTCCTAGCGTATAGCACAGATACGCAGTATTTT
>TRBJ2-6|TRBV28|once|TRBD1
CASSTTGAGANVLTF
TGTGCCAGCAGTACGACAGGGGCTGGGGCCAACGTCCTGACTTTC
>TRBJ2-3|TRBV25-1|.|.
CASSAIGGGTDTQYF
TGTGCCAGCAGCGCGATAGGGGGGGGCACAGATACGCAGTATTTT